Listed below are T cell receptor beta chains from one sample, sequenced in a study of CD8+ T cells in alopecia areata. This table comes from immunoSEQ multiplex PCR, and its TCRdb copy is limited to in-frame clones, with some not included. Of 190,000 or so clones in the sample, around 58% were seen once. The sample here was CD8+ T cells sorted from blood, taken at week 24, from a patient treated with tofacitinib. The origin of the receptors is a human donor with alopecia areata. The CDR3 runs from the conserved cysteine through the conserved F or W. A D gene is named only where the DNA matches it firmly. Size tells how often a clone was seen (once, few, many) or the class of an expanded clone, and some rows leave it out.

D gene,clone size,V gene,J gene,CDR3 DNA,CDR3 protein
-,few,TRBV29-1,TRBJ1-1,TGCAGCGTTGGGTACGTGACGGCGAACACTGAAGCTTTCTTT,CSVGYVTANTEAFF
-,-,TRBV27,TRBJ2-5,TGTGCCAGCAGTCGCTACCCGGACCTACGAGAGACCCAGTACTTC,CASSRYPDLRETQYF
-,-,TRBV2,TRBJ2-1,TGTGCCAGCGGGCTTAGGGGGGTCTCCTACAATGAGCAGTTCTTC,CASGLRGVSYNEQFF
-,-,TRBV5-6,TRBJ2-3,TGTGCCAGCTGCCGCCTGGCAGGGGAGTTAGATACGCAGTATTTT,CASCRLAGELDTQYF
-,-,TRBV30,TRBJ2-1,TGTGCCTGGAGGGTGGTGGGGGGAACCTACAATGAGCAGTTCTTC,CAWRVVGGTYNEQFF
-,-,TRBV30,TRBJ2-7,TGTGCCTGGAGTGGGGAGAGGGATCTCAACTACGAGCAGTACTTC,CAWSGERDLNYEQYF
-,-,TRBV4-1,TRBJ1-5,TGCGCCAGCAAATGGACAGCCTTTAGCAATCAGCCCCAGCATTTT,CASKWTAFSNQPQHF
-,few,TRBV29-1,TRBJ2-5,TGCAGCGCCAAAACTGGACAGCAGACCCAGTACTTC,CSAKTGQQTQYF
-,-,TRBV11-2,TRBJ2-4,TGTGCCAGCAGCTTCGGACCCAAAAACATTCAGTACTTC,CASSFGPKNIQYF
-,few,TRBV6-1,TRBJ2-3,TGTGCCAGCAGACGGAAGAGCACAGATACGCAGTATTTT,CASRRKSTDTQYF
-,few,TRBV29-1,TRBJ1-2,TGCAGCGTTGAAGGCCTAGGGGCTGGCTACACCTTC,CSVEGLGAGYTF
-,few,TRBV30,TRBJ2-2,TGTGCCTGGAGCCCACCGGGGGCCCTCACTAACACCGGGGAGCTGTTTTTT,CAWSPPGALTNTGELFF
-,few,TRBV30,TRBJ2-2,TGTGCCTGGAGTGACACCGGGGAGCTGTTTTTT,CAWSDTGELFF
TRBD2,-,TRBV15,TRBJ2-1,TGTGCCACCAGCAGGACTAGCGGGGTCAATGAGCAGTTCTTC,CATSRTSGVNEQFF
TRBD1,once,TRBV23-1,TRBJ2-1,TGCGCCAGCAGTCAATCGAGGACAGGGATGTTCTTCCGAGAGCAGTTCTTC,CASSQSRTGMFFREQFF
TRBD2,-,TRBV11-2,TRBJ2-5,TGTGCCAGCAGCTTAGAATCCGGGGGGCAAGAGACCCAGTACTTC,CASSLESGGQETQYF
-,-,TRBV5-6,TRBJ2-6,TGTGCCAGCAGCAAGGACGGCTCTGGGGCCAACGTCCTGACTTTC,CASSKDGSGANVLTF
-,-,TRBV29-1,TRBJ1-1,TGCAACGTTGTAGGTACTGAAGCTTTCTTT,CNVVGTEAFF
-,-,TRBV18,TRBJ2-1,TGTGCCAGCTCACCTGACTCCAGGTCGAACAATGAGCAGTTCTTC,CASSPDSRSNNEQFF
-,-,TRBV4-1,TRBJ1-4,TGCGCCAGCAGCCAAGAAACGGGCGCCTACTATGAAAAACTGTTTTTT,CASSQETGAYYEKLFF
-,-,TRBV5-1,TRBJ2-1,TGCGCCAGCAGCTTGGTTGGGGTCGAGCAGTTCTTC,CASSLVGVEQFF
TRBD1,few,TRBV5-1,TRBJ2-7,TGCGCCAGCAGCCACCGGGACAGGTACGAGCAGTACTTC,CASSHRDRYEQYF
-,-,TRBV9,TRBJ1-1,TGTGCCAGCAGCGGGACAGAAGCTTTCTTT,CASSGTEAFF